This T cell receptor beta chain comes out of a study of patients and donors after allogeneic stem cell transplantation. This clonotype was seen more than once but under ten times. TCRdb re-analysed the RT-PCR reads in MiXCR, keeping a single row per CDR3 protein. The sample records 800,000 to 1,000,000 distinct CDR3 sequences, over 15% being singletons. This CDR3 is built from 18 residues. J was trimmed by 0 bases and V by 0 bases; bases with no gene match: 7. The germline gives CDR1 SGDLS, CDR2 YYNGEE. The sequenced sample was blood, either unsorted or a sorted T cell fraction (not recorded which). The chain is built from TRBV9 and TRBJ2-3; 10 nucleotides align to TRBD2. This receptor was taken from a human donor who was either an allogeneic HSCT recipient or a stem cell or donor lymphocyte infusion donor (not recorded which). It is not recorded whose cells these are; they may come from a transplant donor. CDR3 nucleotide sequence: TGTGCCAGCAGCGTAGGGGTTAGCGGGGGGACTAGCACAGATACGCAGTATTTT. Protein: CASSVGVSGGTSTDTQYF.